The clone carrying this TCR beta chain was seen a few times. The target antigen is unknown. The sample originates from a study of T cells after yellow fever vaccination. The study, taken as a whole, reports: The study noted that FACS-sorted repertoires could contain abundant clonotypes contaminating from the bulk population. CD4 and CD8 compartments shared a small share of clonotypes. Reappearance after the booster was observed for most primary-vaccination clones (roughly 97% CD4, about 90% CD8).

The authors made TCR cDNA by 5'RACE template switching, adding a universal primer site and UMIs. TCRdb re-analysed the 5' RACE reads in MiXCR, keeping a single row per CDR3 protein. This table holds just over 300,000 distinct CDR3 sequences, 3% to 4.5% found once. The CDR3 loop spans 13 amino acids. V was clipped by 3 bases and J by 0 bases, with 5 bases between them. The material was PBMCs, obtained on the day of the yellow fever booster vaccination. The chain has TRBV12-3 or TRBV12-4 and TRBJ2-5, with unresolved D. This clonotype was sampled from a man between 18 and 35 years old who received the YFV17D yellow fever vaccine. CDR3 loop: CASSFMYQETQYF. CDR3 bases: TGTGCCAGCAGTTTTATGTACCAAGAGACCCAGTACTTC.